Below are 4 T cell receptor beta chains sequenced from a single sample in a study of tumor and adjacent non-tumor tissue in lung cancer. TCRbeta libraries were built with three rounds of nested PCR, modified from ARM-PCR. TCRdb called the multiplex PCR reads again in MiXCR, with one record for every CDR3 protein. The table records over 60,000 distinct CDR3 sequences, roughly 73% of them present only once. The template was RNA from unsorted bulk tissue. The source material was lung tumor tissue. All receptors come from a man aged 55 to 70 with non-small cell lung cancer.

As regards this clonotype: One junction end does not reproduce the germline sequence, and a read error may be involved. V gene TRBV20-1 combines with J gene TRBJ2-1; no clear D. Germline assignment: CDR1 DFQATT and CDR2 SNEGSKA (reference sequence). The CDR3 loop spans 12 amino acids. This CDR3 is CGARGLLWEQFF. CDR3 nucleotides: TGCGGTGCTAGAGGCTTGTTATGGGAGCAGTTCTTC.

This clonotype was counted a single time. Relative to the germline gene, one junction end is altered; a read error may explain this. Here the CDR3 reads CSASVQLLVYTF. In DNA form, the CDR3 reads TGTAGCGCCTCGGTACAGTTGTTAGTCTACACCTTC. The V call is TRBV29-1, the J call TRBJ1-2; D is ambiguous. This CDR3 contains 12 residues. In germline, CDR1 is SQVTM, CDR2 ANQGSEA. The full variable domain, with the rest looked up from reference TRBV29-1 and TRBJ1-2, is SAVISQKPSRDICQRGTSLTIQCQVDSQVTMMFWYRQQPGQSLTLIATANQGSEATYESGFVIDKFPISRPNLTFSTLTVSNMSPEDSSIYLCSASVQLLVYTFGSGTRLTVV.

The chain recombines TRBV20-1 with TRBJ2-3; D possibly corresponds to TRBD1 (5 bases). Germline CDR1 is DFQATT and CDR2 is SNEGSKA (reference sequence). The length of the CDR3 is 16 residues. Trimming took 4 bases from V and 2 from J, leaving 19 bases between them. The chain's CDR3 is CSANGAYVGTTDTQYF. DNA for the CDR3: TGCAGTGCTAATGGGGCTTATGTGGGAACCACAGATACGCAGTATTTT.

In regard to this clonotype: One end of the junction fails to match germline, which may point to a read error. This rearrangement joins TRBV12-3 or TRBV12-4 to TRBJ2-1; D tentatively fits TRBD1 or TRBD2 (5 bases each). The CDR3 length is 14 residues. The CDR3 region has the DNA TGTGCCGGCAGTCTGGGACCAACCTACAATGAGCAGTTCTTC. This encodes CAGSLGPTYNEQFF.